Listed here are 10 T cell receptor beta chains from one sample, sequenced in a study of regulatory T cells in long-lasting Graves disease. Construction of TCR beta libraries relied on iRepertoire HTBI primers and on Arm-PCR targeting CDR3 regions. MiXCR was run by TCRdb on the multiplex PCR reads, yielding one entry per CDR3 protein. This table holds under 300,000 distinct CDR3 sequences, approximately 18% found once. Time point here: newly diagnosed GD, antithyroid drugs for less than 3 months. Following extraction of RNA from PBMCs, that RNA was used to make the TCR library. The sample was also linked to a second study, of T cells in Graves' hyperthyroidism and ophthalmopathy.

The specimen comprised peripheral blood mononuclear cells (PBMCs), sampled at new diagnosis, from a patient treated with antithyroid drugs. The origin of the receptors is a woman aged 30 to 39 with Graves disease.

This clonotype was recorded at least ten times. The chain links TRBV10-3 to TRBJ1-1; perhaps TRBD1 as D (6 bases). From germline, CDR1 is ENHRY and CDR2 SYGVKD. V dropped 4 bases and J dropped 5 bases, with 11 bases sitting between them. This CDR3 region has 13 residues. CDR3 bases: TGTGCCATCAGTGTGGACAGAGGAACTGAAGCTTTCTTT. Its protein is CAISVDRGTEAFF.

This clonotype occurred many times. This chain joins TRBV2 and TRBJ1-5; D remains unclear. Germline V gene lookup returns CDR1 SNHLY and CDR2 FYNNEI. The germline V and J ends were trimmed by 4 bases and 4 bases, with 5 bases remaining between them. The CDR3 covers 12 residues. The CDR3 loop reads CASSVLNQPQHF. The DNA for the CDR3 is TGTGCCAGCAGTGTACTGAATCAGCCCCAGCATTTT.

This clonotype has only a few counts. DNA of the CDR3: TGTGCCAGCAGCTTGGGACAGGGATCAACTAATGAAAAACTGTTTTTT. This gives the protein CASSLGQGSTNEKLFF. The rearrangement joins TRBV5-5 to TRBJ1-4, with 7 nucleotides matching TRBD1. Germline CDR1 is SGHKS and CDR2 is YYEKEE (reference sequence). Losses at the gene ends were 0 bases for V and 0 bases for J; bases not matched to a gene: 2. This CDR3 has 16 residues.

This clonotype was counted many times. The chain has TRBV19 and TRBJ1-1; no firm D call. The CDR3 is 16 amino acids. From germline, CDR1 is LNHDA and CDR2 SQIVND (reference sequence). V shed 0 bases and J shed 5 bases, with 16 bases lying between them. This CDR3 reads CASSIDPRRAGTEAFF. As DNA, the CDR3 is TGTGCCAGTAGTATAGACCCGAGGAGGGCGGGTACTGAAGCTTTCTTT.

This clonotype was seen at least ten times. The chain has TRBV14 and TRBJ2-1; D gene unclear. Per the germline V gene, CDR1 is SGHDN and CDR2 is FVKESK. The CDR3 length is 13 residues. V was cut by 4 bases and J by 6 bases, with 10 bases left in between. CDR3 DNA: TGTGCCAGCAGCCTAGGACCGCTCAATGAGCAGTTCTTC. Its protein is CASSLGPLNEQFF.

At least ten counts were recorded for this clonotype. The V call is TRBV5-1, the J call TRBJ2-1; D remains ambiguous. The CDR3 runs 12 residues. CDR1 is SGHRS and CDR2 is YFSETQ in the germline V gene. V was pared by 2 bases and J by 13 bases, with 13 bases between. CDR3 DNA sequence: TGCGCCAGCAGCTTAATCGGAGCCGATCAGTTCTTC. It yields the protein CASSLIGADQFF.

About this clonotype itself: Possible read error: a much larger clone is one base away. The rearrangement links TRBV10-3 to TRBJ1-1; D might be TRBD1 (5 bases). Per the germline V gene, CDR1 is ENHRY and CDR2 is SYGVKD. V lost 8 bases and J 6 bases, leaving 16 bases between the germline ends. The CDR3 contains 13 residues. The DNA of the CDR3 is TGTGCCATCGGGCCGGGACCGCCGGCTGAAGCTTTCTTT. Protein product: CAIGPGPPAEAFF.

Many counts were recorded for this clonotype. The rearrangement joins TRBV7-6 to TRBJ1-2; 7 bases agree with TRBD1. With V trimmed by 0 bases and J by 4 bases, 5 bases remained unmatched. The germline V gene has CDR1 SGHVS and CDR2 FNYEAQ. The CDR3 is 15 residues long. Written as DNA, the CDR3 is TGTGCCAGCAGCTTAGCGGAAGGGGGCGGCTATGGCTACACCTTC. Protein product: CASSLAEGGGYGYTF.

The table lists this clonotype with a few counts. The chain couples TRBV20-1 to TRBJ2-1; D ambiguous. The DNA end lines up better with TRBJ2-5; the J call may be wrong. Germline V gives CDR1 DFQATT, CDR2 SNEGSKA (reference sequence). The CDR3 has 15 amino acids. The chain's CDR3 is CSASASGVFQETQYF. In DNA, the CDR3 is TGCAGTGCTAGCGCCAGTGGGGTATTTCAGGAGACCCAGTACTTC.

This clonotype was counted ten times or more. The chain carries TRBV5-1 and TRBJ2-2; 9 bases map to TRBD2. V gave up 4 bases and J gave up 2 bases; unmatched junction bases: 6. CDR3 length: 16 residues. Germline CDR1 SGHRS, CDR2 YFSETQ. In nucleotides, the CDR3 is TGCGCCAGCAGCCATAGCGGGGGCCAAAACACCGGGGAGCTGTTTTTT. Amino acids: CASSHSGGQNTGELFF.